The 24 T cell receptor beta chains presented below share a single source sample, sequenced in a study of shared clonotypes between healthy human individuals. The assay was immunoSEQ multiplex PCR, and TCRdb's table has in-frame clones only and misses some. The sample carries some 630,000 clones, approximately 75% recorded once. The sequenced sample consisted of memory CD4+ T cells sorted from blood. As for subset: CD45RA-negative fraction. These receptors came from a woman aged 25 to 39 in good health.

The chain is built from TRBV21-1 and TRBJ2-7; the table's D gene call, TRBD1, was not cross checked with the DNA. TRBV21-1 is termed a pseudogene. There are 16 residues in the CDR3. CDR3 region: CASLYLFRDRAHEQYF. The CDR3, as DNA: TGTGCCAGCCTCTACCTATTCCGGGACAGGGCCCACGAGCAGTACTTC.

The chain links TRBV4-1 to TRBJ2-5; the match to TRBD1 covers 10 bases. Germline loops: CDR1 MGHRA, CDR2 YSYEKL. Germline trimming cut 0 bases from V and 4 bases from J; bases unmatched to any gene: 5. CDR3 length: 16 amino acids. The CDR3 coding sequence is TGCGCCAGCAGCCAAGATGACAGGGGGCGAGGAGAGACCCAGTACTTC. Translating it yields CASSQDDRGRGETQYF.

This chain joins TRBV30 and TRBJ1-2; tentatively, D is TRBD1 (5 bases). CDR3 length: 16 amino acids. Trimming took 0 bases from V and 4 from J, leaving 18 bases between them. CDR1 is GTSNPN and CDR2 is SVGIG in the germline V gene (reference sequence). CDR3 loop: CAWSVFFLRDGYGYTF. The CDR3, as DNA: TGTGCCTGGAGTGTTTTCTTTTTGAGGGACGGCTATGGCTACACCTTC. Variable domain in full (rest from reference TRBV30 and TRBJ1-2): SQTIHQWPATLVQPVGSPLSLECTVEGTSNPNLYWYRQAAGRGLQLLFYSVGIGQISSEVPQNLSASRPQDRQFILSSKKLLLSDSGFYLCAWSVFFLRDGYGYTFGSGTRLTVV.

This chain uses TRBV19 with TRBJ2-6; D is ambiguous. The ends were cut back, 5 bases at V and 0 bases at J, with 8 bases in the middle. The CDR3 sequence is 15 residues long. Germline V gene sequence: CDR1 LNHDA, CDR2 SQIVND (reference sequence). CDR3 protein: CASSGSTSGANVLTF. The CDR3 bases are TGTGCCAGTAGTGGCAGCACCTCTGGGGCCAACGTCCTGACTTTC.

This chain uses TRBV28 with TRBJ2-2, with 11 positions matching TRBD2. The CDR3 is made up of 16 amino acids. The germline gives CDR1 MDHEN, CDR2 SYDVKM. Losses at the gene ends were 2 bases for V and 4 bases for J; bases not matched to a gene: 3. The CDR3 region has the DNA TGTGCCAGCAGTTTAGGGACTAGCGGTTCCACCGGGGAGCTGTTTTTT. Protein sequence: CASSLGTSGSTGELFF. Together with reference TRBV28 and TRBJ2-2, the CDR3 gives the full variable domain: DVKVTQSSRYLVKRTGEKVFLECVQDMDHENMFWYRQDPGLGLRLIYFSYDVKMKEKGDIPEGYSVSREKKERFSLILESASTNQTSMYLCASSLGTSGSTGELFFGEGSRLTVL.

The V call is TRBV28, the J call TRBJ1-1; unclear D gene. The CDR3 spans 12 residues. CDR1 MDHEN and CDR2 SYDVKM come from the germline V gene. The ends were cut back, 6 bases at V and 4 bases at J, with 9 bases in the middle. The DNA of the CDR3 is TGTGCCAGCAGCCCCCCCAGCACTGAAGCTTTCTTT. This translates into CASSPPSTEAFF.

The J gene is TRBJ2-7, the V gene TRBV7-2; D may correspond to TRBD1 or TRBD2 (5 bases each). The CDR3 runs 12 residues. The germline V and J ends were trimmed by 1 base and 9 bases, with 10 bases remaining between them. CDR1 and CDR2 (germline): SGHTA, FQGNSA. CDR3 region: CASSLEKGRQYF. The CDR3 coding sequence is TGTGCCAGCAGCTTAGAAAAGGGACGGCAGTACTTC.

CDR3 amino acids: CASREAQSFDTQYF. The CDR3 DNA follows: TGTGCCAGCCGGGAGGCCCAGTCCTTTGATACGCAGTATTTT. V usage is TRBV6-1 and J usage is TRBJ2-3; 7 bases map to TRBD2. Germline V gene sequence: CDR1 MNHNS, CDR2 SASEGT. The CDR3 is 14 residues long. V was clipped by 8 bases and J by 6 bases; unmatched bases: 11.

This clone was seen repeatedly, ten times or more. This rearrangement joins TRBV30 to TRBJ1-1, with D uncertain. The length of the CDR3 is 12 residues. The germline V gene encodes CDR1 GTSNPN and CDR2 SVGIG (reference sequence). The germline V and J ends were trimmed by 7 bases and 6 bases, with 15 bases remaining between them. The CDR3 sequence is CASYRYQPEAFF. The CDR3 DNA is TGTGCCTCATACAGATACCAGCCTGAAGCTTTCTTT.

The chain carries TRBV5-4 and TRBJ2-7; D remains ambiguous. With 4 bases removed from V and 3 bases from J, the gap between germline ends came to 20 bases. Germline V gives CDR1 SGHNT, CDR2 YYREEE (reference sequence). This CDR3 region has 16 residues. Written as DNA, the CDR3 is TGTGCCAGCAGCACCAAGACTGCCAAAAGAGACTACGAGCAGTACTTC. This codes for CASSTKTAKRDYEQYF.

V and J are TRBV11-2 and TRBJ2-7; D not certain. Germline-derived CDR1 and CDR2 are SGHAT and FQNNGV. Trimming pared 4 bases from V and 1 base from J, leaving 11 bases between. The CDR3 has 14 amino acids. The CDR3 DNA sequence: TGTGCCAGCAGCTCGCCGTATAGGTCCTACGAGCAGTACTTC. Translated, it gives CASSSPYRSYEQYF.

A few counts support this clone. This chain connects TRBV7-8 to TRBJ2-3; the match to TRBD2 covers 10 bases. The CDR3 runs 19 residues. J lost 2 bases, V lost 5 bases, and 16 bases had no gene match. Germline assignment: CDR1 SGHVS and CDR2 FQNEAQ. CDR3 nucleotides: TGTGCCAGCAGCCCCACGGGTAGCGGGAGGCCCCGCATCACAGATACGCAGTATTTT. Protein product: CASSPTGSGRPRITDTQYF. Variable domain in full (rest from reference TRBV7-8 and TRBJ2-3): GAGVSQSPRYKVAKRGQDVALRCDPISGHVSLFWYQQALGQGPEFLTYFQNEAQLDKSGLPSDRFFAERPEGSVSTLKIQRTQQEDSAVYLCASSPTGSGRPRITDTQYFGPGTRLTVL.

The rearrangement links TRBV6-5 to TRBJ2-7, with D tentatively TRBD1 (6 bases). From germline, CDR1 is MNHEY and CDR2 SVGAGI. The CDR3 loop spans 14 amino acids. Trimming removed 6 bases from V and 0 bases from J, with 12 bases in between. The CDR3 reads CASSRDIHSYEQYF. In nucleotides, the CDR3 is TGTGCCAGCAGCAGGGACATACACTCCTACGAGCAGTACTTC.

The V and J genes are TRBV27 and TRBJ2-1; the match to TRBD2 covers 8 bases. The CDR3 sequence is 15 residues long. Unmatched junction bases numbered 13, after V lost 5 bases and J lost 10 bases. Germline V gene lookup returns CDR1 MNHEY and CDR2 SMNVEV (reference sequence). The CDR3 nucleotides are TGTGCCAGCAGTCAGTCCGGGACTAGGTTACACGAGCAGTTCTTC. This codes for CASSQSGTRLHEQFF.

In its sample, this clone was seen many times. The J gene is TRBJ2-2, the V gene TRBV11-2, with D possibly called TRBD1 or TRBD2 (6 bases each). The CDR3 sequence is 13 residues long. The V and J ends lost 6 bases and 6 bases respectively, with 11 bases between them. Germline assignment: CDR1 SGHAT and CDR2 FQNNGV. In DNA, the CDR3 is TGTGCCAGCAGATATAGGGGGGCCGGGGAGCTGTTTTTT. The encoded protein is CASRYRGAGELFF.

The chain's CDR3 is CASSPTGVRGASYEQYF. DNA of the CDR3: TGTGCCAGCAGCCCCACTGGGGTGCGGGGCGCCTCCTACGAGCAGTACTTC. The chain uses TRBV5-5 and TRBJ2-7, with a possible D match to TRBD2 (6 bases). Germline CDR1 and CDR2: SGHKS and YYEKEE (reference sequence). This CDR3 contains 17 residues. Between the trimmed V and J ends, which lost 4 bases and 0 bases, there was a span of 20 bases.

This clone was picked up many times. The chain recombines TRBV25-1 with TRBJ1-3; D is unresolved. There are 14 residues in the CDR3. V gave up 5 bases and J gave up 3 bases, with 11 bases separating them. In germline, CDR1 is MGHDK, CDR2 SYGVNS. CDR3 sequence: CASSRVASGNTIYF. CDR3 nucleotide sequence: TGTGCCAGCAGTAGGGTGGCAAGTGGAAACACCATATATTTT.

Written as DNA, the CDR3 is TGTGCCTGGAGTGTAAGCTCGGGGTCCGAGACCCAGTACTTC. This encodes CAWSVSSGSETQYF. The V call is TRBV30, the J call TRBJ2-5, with a weak D call TRBD2 (5 bases). With 0 bases removed from V and 5 bases from J, the gap between germline ends came to 13 bases. Per the germline V gene, CDR1 is GTSNPN and CDR2 is SVGIG (reference sequence). The CDR3 consists of 14 residues.

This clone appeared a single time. This chain's CDR3 is CASSSGREETQYF. The CDR3 DNA is TGTGCCAGCAGCTCGGGGAGAGAAGAGACCCAGTACTTC. The genes are TRBV7-8 and TRBJ2-5; possible D gene TRBD2, 5 bases. CDR3 size: 13 residues. V lost 4 bases to trimming and J lost 3 bases, with 9 bases between them. From germline, CDR1 is SGHVS and CDR2 FQNEAQ.

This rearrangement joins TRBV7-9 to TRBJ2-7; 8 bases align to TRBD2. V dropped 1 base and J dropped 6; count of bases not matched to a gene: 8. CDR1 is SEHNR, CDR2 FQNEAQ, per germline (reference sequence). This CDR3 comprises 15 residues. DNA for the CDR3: TGTGCCAGCAGCTTAGATGTCGGGAGGGCCACCGAGCAGTACTTC. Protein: CASSLDVGRATEQYF.

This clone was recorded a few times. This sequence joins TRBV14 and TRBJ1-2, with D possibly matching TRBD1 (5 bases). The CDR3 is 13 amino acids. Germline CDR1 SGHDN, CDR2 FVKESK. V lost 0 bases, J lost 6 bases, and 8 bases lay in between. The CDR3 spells CASSQDRGDGYTF. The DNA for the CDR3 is TGTGCCAGCAGCCAAGATCGGGGGGATGGCTACACCTTC.

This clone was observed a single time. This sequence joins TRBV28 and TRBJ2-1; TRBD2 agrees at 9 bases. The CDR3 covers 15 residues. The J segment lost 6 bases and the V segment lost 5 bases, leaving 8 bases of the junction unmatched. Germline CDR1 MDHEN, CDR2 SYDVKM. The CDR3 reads CASSTPSGAINEQFF. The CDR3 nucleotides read TGTGCCAGCAGTACCCCTAGCGGGGCCATCAATGAGCAGTTCTTC.

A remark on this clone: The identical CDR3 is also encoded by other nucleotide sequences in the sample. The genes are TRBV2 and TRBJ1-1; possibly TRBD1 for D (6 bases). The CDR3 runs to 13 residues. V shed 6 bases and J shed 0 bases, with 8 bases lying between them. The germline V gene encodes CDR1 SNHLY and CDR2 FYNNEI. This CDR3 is CASSRDMNTEAFF. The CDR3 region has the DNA TGTGCCAGCAGCCGGGACATGAACACTGAAGCTTTCTTT.

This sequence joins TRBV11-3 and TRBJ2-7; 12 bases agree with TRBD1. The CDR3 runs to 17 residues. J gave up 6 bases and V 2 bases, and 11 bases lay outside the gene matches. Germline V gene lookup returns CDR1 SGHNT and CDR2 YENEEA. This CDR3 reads CASSLPYRDRGHGEQYF. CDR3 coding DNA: TGTGCCAGCAGCTTACCTTACCGGGACAGGGGGCACGGCGAGCAGTACTTC.